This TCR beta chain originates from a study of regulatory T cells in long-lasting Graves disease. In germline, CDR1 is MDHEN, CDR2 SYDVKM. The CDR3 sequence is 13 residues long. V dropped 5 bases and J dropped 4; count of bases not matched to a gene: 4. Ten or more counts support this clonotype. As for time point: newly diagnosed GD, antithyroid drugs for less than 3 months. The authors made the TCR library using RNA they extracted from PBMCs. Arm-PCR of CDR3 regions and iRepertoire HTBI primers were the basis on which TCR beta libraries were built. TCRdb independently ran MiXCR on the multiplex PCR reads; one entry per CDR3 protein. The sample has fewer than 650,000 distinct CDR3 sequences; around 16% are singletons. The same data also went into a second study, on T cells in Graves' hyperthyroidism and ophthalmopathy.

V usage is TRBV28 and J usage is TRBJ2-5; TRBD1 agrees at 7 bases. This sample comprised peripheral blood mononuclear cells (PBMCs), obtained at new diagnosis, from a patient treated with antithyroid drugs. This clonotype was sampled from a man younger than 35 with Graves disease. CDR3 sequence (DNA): TGTGCCAGCAGTCGGGACAGTTCAGAGACCCAGTACTTC. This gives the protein CASSRDSSETQYF.